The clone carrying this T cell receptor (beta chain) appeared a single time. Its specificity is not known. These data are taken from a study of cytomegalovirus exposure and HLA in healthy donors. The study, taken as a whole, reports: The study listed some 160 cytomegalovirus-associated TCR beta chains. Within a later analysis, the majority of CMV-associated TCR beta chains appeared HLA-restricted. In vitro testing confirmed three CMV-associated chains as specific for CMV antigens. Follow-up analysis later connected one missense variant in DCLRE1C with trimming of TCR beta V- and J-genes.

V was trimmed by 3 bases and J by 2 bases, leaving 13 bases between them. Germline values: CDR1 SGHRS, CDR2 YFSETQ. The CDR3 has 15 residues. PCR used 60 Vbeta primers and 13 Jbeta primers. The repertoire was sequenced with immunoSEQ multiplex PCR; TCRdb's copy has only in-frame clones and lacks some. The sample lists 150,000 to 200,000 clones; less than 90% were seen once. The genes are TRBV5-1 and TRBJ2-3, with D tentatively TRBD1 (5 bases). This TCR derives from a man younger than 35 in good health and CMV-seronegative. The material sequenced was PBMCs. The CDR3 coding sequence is TGCGCCAGCAGCTCAGGGCAGGGTTCCACAGATACGCAGTATTTT. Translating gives CASSSGQGSTDTQYF.